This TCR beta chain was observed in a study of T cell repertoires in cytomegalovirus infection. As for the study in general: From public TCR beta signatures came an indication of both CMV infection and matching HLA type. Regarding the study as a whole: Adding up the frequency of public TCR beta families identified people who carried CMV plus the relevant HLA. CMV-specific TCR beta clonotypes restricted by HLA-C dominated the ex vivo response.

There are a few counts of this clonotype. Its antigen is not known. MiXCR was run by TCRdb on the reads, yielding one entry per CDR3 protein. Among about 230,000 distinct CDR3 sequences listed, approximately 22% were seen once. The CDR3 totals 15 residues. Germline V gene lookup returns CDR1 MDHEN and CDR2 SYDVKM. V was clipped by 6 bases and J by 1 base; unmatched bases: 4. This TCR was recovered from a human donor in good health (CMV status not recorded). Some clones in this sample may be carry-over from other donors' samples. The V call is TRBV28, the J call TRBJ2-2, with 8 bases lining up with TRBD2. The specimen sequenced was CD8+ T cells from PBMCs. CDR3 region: CASSPAGGNTGELFF. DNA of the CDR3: TGTGCCAGCAGCCCCGCGGGGGGGAACACCGGGGAGCTGTTTTTT.